The next 27 T cell receptor beta chains were all read from a single sample in a study of cytomegalovirus exposure and HLA in healthy donors. 60 Vbeta and 13 Jbeta primers were used in PCR. Generated by immunoSEQ multiplex PCR, the TCRdb table keeps only in-frame clones and is missing some. Seen here are about 110,000 clones, around three quarters observed once, and the top ten hold 5% to 7%. Sequenced: PBMCs. These receptors originate from a woman aged 50 to 65 in good health and CMV-seropositive.

V is TRBV4-2 and J is TRBJ1-1, with 7 nucleotides matching TRBD1. This CDR3 is 15 amino acids long. Trimming at V came to 4 bases and at J to 2 bases, leaving 7 bases not matched to a gene. Germline CDR1 and CDR2: LGHNA and YNFKEQ. CDR3 bases: TGTGCCAGCAGCCGCGGACAGGCGTTCAACACTGAAGCTTTCTTT. Amino acids: CASSRGQAFNTEAFF.

This chain links TRBV13 with TRBJ1-1; a possible D gene is TRBD1 (5 bases). V lost 3 bases, J lost 1 base, and 6 bases lay in between. CDR1 and CDR2 (germline): PRHDT, FYEKMQ (reference sequence). There are 13 residues in the CDR3. The CDR3 nucleotides are TGTGCCAGCAGCTTTGGACAGAACACTGAAGCTTTCTTT. Amino acids: CASSFGQNTEAFF.

The rearrangement uses TRBV4-1 and TRBJ2-7, with D tentatively TRBD2 (6 bases). The V gene lost 1 base and the J gene lost 6 bases, with 10 bases spanning the gap. CDR1 and CDR2 (germline): MGHRA, YSYEKL. The CDR3 contains 13 residues. Here the CDR3 DNA reads TGCGCCAGCAGCCAAGTGCGGGGCTTCGAGCAGTACTTC. Residues: CASSQVRGFEQYF.

This chain connects TRBV4-1 to TRBJ1-1, with a tentative D call TRBD1 (5 bases). The V end was cut by 0 bases, the J end by 9 bases, with 11 bases between. Germline V lookup: CDR1 MGHRA, CDR2 YSYEKL. The length of the CDR3 is 13 residues. The CDR3 region has the DNA TGCGCCAGCAGCCAAGATTCCAGGGATCAAGCTTTCTTT. Translating gives CASSQDSRDQAFF.

This clone showed up just once. The rearrangement links TRBV2 to TRBJ1-1; TRBD1 matches 9 bases. V shed 9 bases and J 0 bases; nucleotides not matched to a gene: 2. Germline V gene sequence: CDR1 SNHLY, CDR2 FYNNEI. There are 13 residues in the CDR3. CDR3 loop: CARGTGMNTEAFF. CDR3 nucleotide sequence: TGTGCCAGGGGGACAGGGATGAACACTGAAGCTTTCTTT.

The V call is TRBV18, the J call TRBJ1-5; possibly TRBD1 for D (5 bases). Trimming stripped 5 bases from V and 4 bases from J, with 15 bases between. Germline-derived CDR1 and CDR2 are KGHSH and LQKENI. CDR3 size: 15 residues. CDR3 sequence (DNA): TGTGCCAGCTCAAACCAGTTCGGGGGGAATCAGCCCCAGCATTTT. This codes for CASSNQFGGNQPQHF.

V is TRBV15 and J is TRBJ2-1; 8 bases are shared with TRBD1. Germline V gives CDR1 LNHNV, CDR2 YYDKDF (reference sequence). The CDR3 is made up of 17 amino acids. Trimming at V came to 1 base and at J to 3 bases, leaving 8 bases not matched to a gene. The CDR3 sequence is CATSRASGGSFYNEQFF. The CDR3 DNA follows: TGTGCCACCAGCAGAGCTTCAGGGGGCTCTTTCTACAATGAGCAGTTCTTC.

The gene calls are TRBV7-9 and TRBJ1-2; D is undetermined. Trimming removed 10 bases at V and 0 bases at J, with 12 bases between. This CDR3 region has 13 residues. Germline V lookup: CDR1 SEHNR, CDR2 FQNEAQ (reference sequence). The CDR3: CATARVANYGYTF. The CDR3 region has the DNA TGTGCCACCGCACGGGTGGCTAACTATGGCTACACCTTC.

This chain links TRBV5-8 with TRBJ1-4; 8 nucleotides match TRBD1. Trimming took 3 bases from V and 15 from J; bases not matched to a gene: 7. The CDR3 consists of 12 residues. The germline CDR1 and CDR2 sequences are SGHTS and YDEGEE. CDR3 bases: TGTGCCAGCAGCTCTTTGACAGGGGCGGTGTTTTTT. It specifies CASSSLTGAVFF.

The chain links TRBV7-6 to TRBJ2-5, with D possibly TRBD2 on 7 matching bases. The CDR3 has 15 amino acids. CDR1 is SGHVS, CDR2 FNYEAQ, per germline. Trimming took off 4 bases at V and 5 bases at J, with 17 bases between the two ends. CDR3 nucleotides: TGTGCCAGCAGCTACTTCGGGGGGCGGAGGGAGACCCAGTACTTC. This translates into CASSYFGGRRETQYF.

V is TRBV6-1 and J is TRBJ1-1; 7 nucleotides align to TRBD1. Trimming took 3 bases from V and 5 from J; bases not matched to a gene: 9. The CDR3 totals 15 residues. Germline V gene lookup returns CDR1 MNHNS and CDR2 SASEGT. The CDR3 region is CASSERGQAGTEAFF. DNA of the CDR3: TGTGCCAGCAGTGAGAGAGGACAGGCGGGGACTGAAGCTTTCTTT.

This sequence joins TRBV27 and TRBJ2-1, with TRBD1 matching 8 bases. Germline loops: CDR1 MNHEY, CDR2 SMNVEV (reference sequence). Trimming cost V 6 bases and J 3 bases; bases outside gene matches: 7. The CDR3 is made up of 15 amino acids. The CDR3 spells CASRGAGQGYNEQFF. The CDR3 nucleotides are TGTGCCAGCAGGGGTGCAGGACAGGGCTACAATGAGCAGTTCTTC.

The rearrangement uses TRBV18 and TRBJ2-1; 14 bases align to TRBD2. Germline lookup yields CDR1 KGHSH and CDR2 LQKENI. J lost 12 bases, V lost 5 bases, and 9 bases had no gene match. The CDR3 is 15 residues long. The chain's CDR3 is CASSSGTSGGIGQFF. Written as DNA, the CDR3 is TGTGCCAGCTCATCAGGGACTAGCGGGGGTATTGGGCAGTTCTTC.

The V and J genes are TRBV6-6 and TRBJ2-1; a weak D match, TRBD1 (6 bases). V was trimmed by 4 bases and J by 13 bases, leaving 23 bases between them. The CDR3 sequence is 15 residues long. Germline CDR1 is MNHNY and CDR2 is SVGAGI (reference sequence). CDR3 region: CASSSLKQGLDRQFF. In nucleotides, the CDR3 is TGTGCCAGCAGTTCCCTTAAACAGGGCCTCGACCGCCAGTTCTTC.

This chain links TRBV10-3 with TRBJ1-1; TRBD1 matches 8 bases. Per the germline V gene, CDR1 is ENHRY and CDR2 is SYGVKD. CDR3 size: 14 residues. With V trimmed by 6 bases and J by 6 bases, 9 bases remained unmatched. CDR3 coding DNA: TGTGCCATCAGGACAGGGGAGGGGTTCGCTGAAGCTTTCTTT. This gives the protein CAIRTGEGFAEAFF.

This chain joins TRBV6-1 and TRBJ1-4; TRBD1 agrees at 8 bases. Germline V CDR1 and CDR2: MNHNS, SASEGT. The CDR3 extends over 17 amino acids. V trimming: 1 base; J trimming: 3 bases; junction bases outside the gene matches: 7. CDR3 region: CASSEEDRVVANEKLFF. DNA of the CDR3: TGTGCCAGCAGTGAAGAGGACAGGGTAGTTGCTAATGAAAAACTGTTTTTT.

This chain connects TRBV9 to TRBJ2-2, with D possibly TRBD2 on 7 matching bases. Per the germline V gene, CDR1 is SGDLS and CDR2 is YYNGEE. Trimming shortened V by 3 bases and J by 5 bases, and 17 bases separated the two germline ends. This CDR3 region has 16 residues. CDR3 amino acids: CASSAWGARGTGELFF. The CDR3 DNA is TGTGCCAGCAGCGCATGGGGGGCGCGGGGGACCGGGGAGCTGTTTTTT.

This rearrangement joins TRBV2 to TRBJ1-4; D is unresolved. Germline assignment: CDR1 SNHLY and CDR2 FYNNEI. The ends were cut back, 8 bases at V and 0 bases at J, with 13 bases in the middle. The CDR3 length is 15 residues. The CDR3 region has the DNA TGTGCCAGCGGCGGGCAGCCTGCAACTAATGAAAAACTGTTTTTT. It yields the protein CASGGQPATNEKLFF.

The J gene is TRBJ2-7, the V gene TRBV7-9; TRBD1 matches at 9 bases. Germline values: CDR1 SEHNR, CDR2 FQNEAQ (reference sequence). The junction had 12 bases not matched to a gene; V was cut back by 5 bases and J by 1 base. This CDR3 is built from 17 residues. The CDR3 coding sequence is TGTGCCAGCAGCCCTAGATCCCAGGACAGGGGATCCTACGAGCAGTACTTC. It specifies CASSPRSQDRGSYEQYF.

CDR3 DNA sequence: TGCGCCAGCAGCTTGGCTACAGGGGAAGGTGACACTGAAGCTTTCTTT. As protein: CASSLATGEGDTEAFF. The chain is built from TRBV5-1 and TRBJ1-1, with 7 bases aligning to TRBD1. The CDR3 has 16 amino acids. Germline V gene data show CDR1 as SGHRS and CDR2 as YFSETQ. The J segment lost 3 bases and the V segment lost 0 bases, leaving 8 bases of the junction unmatched.

V and J are TRBV6-6 and TRBJ2-1; 11 nucleotides line up with TRBD2. Per germline, CDR1 MNHNY and CDR2 SVGAGI (reference sequence). The V and J ends lost 2 bases and 8 bases, in that order; junction bases with no gene match: 5. The CDR3 has 15 residues. The CDR3 nucleotides read TGTGCCAGCAGTTACCGAGGGACTAGCGGCGATGAGCAGTTCTTC. This gives the protein CASSYRGTSGDEQFF.

The chain recombines TRBV19 with TRBJ1-2, with 9 nucleotides matching TRBD1. Germline lookup yields CDR1 LNHDA and CDR2 SQIVND (reference sequence). With V trimmed by 8 bases and J by 2 bases, 12 bases remained unmatched. The CDR3 consists of 16 residues. The CDR3 reads CASSSGTGGANYGYTF. The CDR3 DNA sequence: TGTGCCAGTTCTTCTGGAACAGGGGGCGCGAACTATGGCTACACCTTC.

This chain uses TRBV9 with TRBJ2-5; TRBD2 matches at 9 bases. Germline V CDR1 and CDR2: SGDLS, YYNGEE. Trimming at V came to 1 base and at J to 1 base, leaving 5 bases not matched to a gene. The CDR3 consists of 16 residues. As DNA, the CDR3 is TGTGCCAGCAGCGTACAGGGCGGGGGGGTCCAAGAGACCCAGTACTTC. This gives the protein CASSVQGGGVQETQYF.

The chain carries TRBV5-1 and TRBJ2-3; 8 bases line up with TRBD2. V shed 4 bases, J shed 2 bases, and the junction held 6 bases outside the gene matches. CDR3 length equals 15 residues. Germline CDR1 reads SGHRS; CDR2 reads YFSETQ. The CDR3 sequence is CASSTSGGDTDTQYF. CDR3 nucleotide sequence: TGCGCCAGCAGCACCAGCGGGGGTGACACAGATACGCAGTATTTT.

This chain links TRBV11-3 with TRBJ2-2; D might be TRBD2 (5 bases). This CDR3 has 16 amino acids. V lost 1 base and J 6 bases, leaving 15 bases between the germline ends. The germline V gene encodes CDR1 SGHNT and CDR2 YENEEA. This CDR3 is CASSLASKGVPGELFF. The CDR3 nucleotides read TGTGCCAGCAGCTTAGCCTCAAAGGGAGTGCCCGGGGAGCTGTTTTTT.

This clone appeared a single time. The chain carries TRBV5-1 and TRBJ1-2; 9 positions match TRBD1. The junction had 9 bases not matched to a gene; V was cut back by 7 bases and J by 5 bases. The germline V gene encodes CDR1 SGHRS and CDR2 YFSETQ. The CDR3 is 14 residues long. CDR3 sequence (DNA): TGCGCCAGCGACCCCGGGACAGGGACTTATGGCTACACCTTC. It translates to CASDPGTGTYGYTF.

The chain uses TRBV29-1 and TRBJ2-1; 7 bases align to TRBD2. The CDR3 loop spans 14 amino acids. The ends lost 6 bases at V and 5 bases at J; junction bases unmatched: 10. CDR1 is SQVTM, CDR2 ANQGSEA, per germline. CDR3 region: CSVGKAGINNEQFF. Written as DNA, the CDR3 is TGCAGCGTCGGAAAAGCGGGGATCAACAATGAGCAGTTCTTC.